The 15 T cell receptor beta chains below come from one sample, sequenced in a study of T-cell reconstitution after alpha-beta-depleted transplantation in children. Molecular barcoding with unique molecular identifiers was used for the TCRbeta library. MiXCR, run by TCRdb on the PCR reads, gives a single entry per CDR3 protein. The repertoire holds 700,000 to 950,000 distinct CDR3 sequences, about 15% seen once, with under 6% in the top ten. The sample was PBMCs, mostly from graft donor cells, taken 360 days after TCRalphabeta/CD19-depleted stem cell transplant. Receptors were obtained from a male patient younger than 18 who had a stem cell transplant for acute lymphoblastic leukemia, so the T cells may come from the graft donor.

V usage is TRBV12-3 or TRBV12-4 and J usage is TRBJ2-7, with TRBD1 identical over 9 bases. Trimming removed 9 bases from V and 6 bases from J; junction bases left unmatched: 9. This CDR3 has 13 amino acids. CDR3 nucleotide sequence: TGTGCCAGTGCCCGGGACAGGGTAATCGAGCAGTACTTC. It codes for CASARDRVIEQYF.

The chain joins TRBV15 to TRBJ2-7; D is unresolved. The germline gives CDR1 LNHNV, CDR2 YYDKDF (reference sequence). The length of the CDR3 is 13 residues. Trimming took off 1 base at V and 3 bases at J, with 7 bases between the two ends. CDR3 in amino acids: CATSRAPSYEQYF. CDR3 sequence (DNA): TGTGCCACCAGCAGAGCCCCGAGCTACGAGCAGTACTTC.

The rearrangement links TRBV4-1 to TRBJ2-3, with D tentatively TRBD2 (5 bases). CDR3 size: 18 residues. Germline values: CDR1 MGHRA, CDR2 YSYEKL. Trimming stripped 3 bases from V and 2 bases from J, with 21 bases between. For the CDR3, the DNA is TGCGCCAGCAGCCAGGGCCTTCGGACGAGGGTGCCCACAGATACGCAGTATTTT. Translating it yields CASSQGLRTRVPTDTQYF.

This clonotype was detected a few times. The chain joins TRBV27 to TRBJ1-5; D not resolved. Trimming took 1 base from V and 4 from J, leaving 11 bases between them. The germline gives CDR1 MNHEY, CDR2 SMNVEV (reference sequence). CDR3 length: 15 residues. CDR3: CASSLWSGLNQPQHF. Written as DNA, the CDR3 is TGTGCCAGCAGTTTATGGTCGGGATTGAATCAGCCCCAGCATTTT.

This clonotype was observed at least ten times. The chain uses TRBV7-9 and TRBJ2-7; possible D gene TRBD2, 5 bases. This CDR3 has 12 residues. The V end was cut by 6 bases, the J end by 3 bases, with 9 bases between. CDR1 is SEHNR and CDR2 is FQNEAQ in the germline V gene (reference sequence). The CDR3 DNA follows: TGTGCCAGCAGTTCCGGGGACTACGAGCAGTACTTC. Its translation is CASSSGDYEQYF.

This clonotype came up many times. The V gene is TRBV20-1, the J gene TRBJ2-7; 11 bases fit TRBD1. Germline V gene sequence: CDR1 DFQATT, CDR2 SNEGSKA (reference sequence). J lost 0 bases, V lost 5 bases, and 6 bases had no gene match. The CDR3 runs to 15 residues. In DNA, the CDR3 is TGCAGTGCTCGGGACAGGGGGACCAGCTCCTACGAGCAGTACTTC. Its protein is CSARDRGTSSYEQYF.

This clonotype was picked up a small number of times. In DNA, the CDR3 is TGCGCCAGCAGCTTCACCAGCAGTAACTATGGCTACACCTTC. Encoded protein: CASSFTSSNYGYTF. The chain recombines TRBV5-1 with TRBJ1-2; no reliable D call. The length of the CDR3 is 14 residues. V dropped 2 bases and J dropped 1 base, with 9 bases sitting between them. Per the germline V gene, CDR1 is SGHRS and CDR2 is YFSETQ.

This clonotype turned up a few times. V gene TRBV5-1 combines with J gene TRBJ2-4, with TRBD1 matching 8 bases. CDR1 SGHRS and CDR2 YFSETQ come from the germline V gene. The CDR3 is made up of 15 amino acids. Germline trimming cut 4 bases from V and 3 bases from J; bases unmatched to any gene: 6. The CDR3 nucleotides read TGCGCCAGCAGCCTACAGGGGGTTGACAAAAACATTCAGTACTTC. Translated, it gives CASSLQGVDKNIQYF.

The chain couples TRBV12-3 or TRBV12-4 to TRBJ2-1; D is tentatively TRBD1 or TRBD2 (5 bases each). The CDR3 contains 16 residues. Between the trimmed V and J ends, which lost 1 base and 0 bases, there was a span of 10 bases. The CDR3 protein is CASSLGDPSSYNEQFF. The DNA of the CDR3 is TGTGCCAGCAGTTTAGGGGACCCGAGCTCCTACAATGAGCAGTTCTTC.

V and J are TRBV5-1 and TRBJ2-2, with 8 bases that match TRBD1. V shed 4 bases and J 5 bases; nucleotides not matched to a gene: 10. This CDR3 is 16 amino acids long. CDR1 and CDR2 (germline): SGHRS, YFSETQ. The CDR3 bases are TGCGCCAGCAGCCCGGGCGACAGGGGACTTACCGGGGAGCTGTTTTTT. Translation: CASSPGDRGLTGELFF.

A few counts support this clonotype. The V and J genes are TRBV5-1 and TRBJ2-7; D may be TRBD2 (7 bases). CDR3 size: 15 residues. CDR1 and CDR2 (germline): SGHRS, YFSETQ. V was pared by 5 bases and J by 2 bases, with 17 bases between. CDR3 residues: CASRGGLISTYEQYF. The CDR3 DNA reads as TGCGCCAGCAGGGGGGGGCTAATATCTACCTACGAGCAGTACTTC.

This clonotype was observed at least ten times. CDR3 bases: TGCAGTGCTACGTCGGAAAGGCTGAACACTGAAGCTTTCTTT. Its translation is CSATSERLNTEAFF. The chain joins TRBV20-1 to TRBJ1-1; D not certain. The CDR3 has 14 amino acids. Deletions cut 4 bases from V and 0 bases from J, with 12 bases between. Germline V CDR1 and CDR2: DFQATT, SNEGSKA (reference sequence).

This clonotype was counted a few times. The J gene is TRBJ2-1, the V gene TRBV10-3, with 8 bases fitting TRBD2. The germline V gene encodes CDR1 ENHRY and CDR2 SYGVKD. V dropped 4 bases and J dropped 7; count of bases not matched to a gene: 21. The CDR3 extends over 19 amino acids. The chain's CDR3 is CAISALTSAHTEFGNEQFF. CDR3 in DNA: TGTGCCATCAGTGCTTTGACTAGCGCGCACACTGAGTTCGGAAATGAGCAGTTCTTC.

This clonotype was found many times. The chain couples TRBV12-3 or TRBV12-4 to TRBJ2-7, with D possibly TRBD1 on 5 matching bases. Deletions cut 3 bases from V and 3 bases from J, with 9 bases between. The CDR3 is 13 amino acids. The CDR3 DNA reads as TGTGCCAGCAGTTTCGACAGATACTACGAGCAGTACTTC. This gives the protein CASSFDRYYEQYF.

This chain connects TRBV20-1 to TRBJ2-1, with TRBD2 matching over 13 bases. The CDR3 totals 15 residues. Losses at the gene ends were 1 base for V and 8 bases for J; bases not matched to a gene: 5. CDR1 is DFQATT and CDR2 is SNEGSKA in the germline V gene (reference sequence). In nucleotides, the CDR3 is TGCAGTGCTAGAGGTGGGACTAGCGGGACTGATGAGCAGTTCTTC. It specifies CSARGGTSGTDEQFF.